These 10 T cell receptor beta chains originate from one sample sequenced in a study of radiotherapy plus CTLA-4 blockade in lung cancer. Generated by immunoSEQ multiplex PCR, the TCRdb table keeps only in-frame clones and is missing some. The repertoire consists of some 66,000 clones, with under 85% occurring once and the leading ten covering around 4%. The material was peripheral blood, obtained from a patient treated with radiotherapy plus ipilimumab. These receptors came from a human donor with non-small cell lung cancer who had a partial response to radiotherapy plus ipilimumab.

This chain links TRBV15 with TRBJ1-5; D remains unclear. Trimming removed 5 bases from V and 4 bases from J, with 9 bases in between. The CDR3 totals 13 residues. From germline, CDR1 is LNHNV and CDR2 YYDKDF (reference sequence). The CDR3 DNA reads as TGTGCCACCAGCCGTATTTCGAATCAGCCCCAGCATTTT. This translates into CATSRISNQPQHF.

The chain combines TRBV19 with TRBJ1-2, with D possibly matching TRBD1 (5 bases). Trimming shortened V by 3 bases and J by 4 bases, and 15 bases separated the two germline ends. Germline CDR1 reads LNHDA; CDR2 reads SQIVND (reference sequence). This CDR3 comprises 15 residues. The CDR3 DNA is TGTGCCAGTAGTATGGTCGGGCGGAGGGGCTATGGCTACACCTTC. Translated, it gives CASSMVGRRGYGYTF.

The gene calls are TRBV7-3 and TRBJ2-1; 13 nucleotides agree with TRBD2. The V and J ends lost 5 bases and 7 bases, in that order; junction bases with no gene match: 14. Looked up from germline, CDR1 is SGHTA and CDR2 is FQGTGA. This CDR3 has 18 residues. This chain's CDR3 is CASSLLGLAGEEGNEQFF. For the CDR3, the DNA is TGTGCCAGCAGCCTCCTCGGACTAGCGGGAGAGGAGGGGAATGAGCAGTTCTTC.

The CDR3 loop reads CASSLAPSGSPGDEQYF. In DNA form, the CDR3 reads TGTGCCAGCAGCTTAGCCCCTAGCGGGAGCCCTGGGGACGAGCAGTACTTC. This rearrangement joins TRBV7-2 to TRBJ2-7; 10 positions match TRBD2. Germline CDR1 and CDR2: SGHTA and FQGNSA. The CDR3 runs 17 residues. V was clipped by 0 bases and J by 5 bases; unmatched bases: 10.

This clone was seen a handful of times. The chain is built from TRBV11-2 and TRBJ2-7; D gene uncertain. Germline V gives CDR1 SGHAT, CDR2 FQNNGV. The CDR3 sequence is 12 residues long. Deletions cut 6 bases from V and 7 bases from J, with 13 bases between. This CDR3 reads CASSFVPREQYF. In DNA form, the CDR3 reads TGTGCCAGCAGTTTTGTCCCCCGGGAGCAGTACTTC.

This rearrangement joins TRBV7-9 to TRBJ1-2, with 8 bases matching TRBD1. Germline V lookup: CDR1 SEHNR, CDR2 FQNEAQ (reference sequence). The J segment lost 2 bases and the V segment lost 3 bases, leaving 5 bases of the junction unmatched. The CDR3 is made up of 15 amino acids. The CDR3 here is CASSFGQGKNYGYTF. The CDR3 nucleotides are TGTGCCAGCAGCTTCGGACAGGGAAAGAACTATGGCTACACCTTC.

This clone was seen once. In nucleotides, the CDR3 is TGTGCCTGGAGTACCGGGACAGGGAGGTCCGAGCAGTACTTC. As protein: CAWSTGTGRSEQYF. This chain uses TRBV30 with TRBJ2-7; 9 nucleotides agree with TRBD1. V lost 2 bases to trimming and J lost 6 bases; unmatched junction nucleotides: 8. In germline, CDR1 is GTSNPN, CDR2 SVGIG (reference sequence). This CDR3 contains 14 residues. Variable domain in full (rest from reference TRBV30 and TRBJ2-7): SQTIHQWPATLVQPVGSPLSLECTVEGTSNPNLYWYRQAAGRGLQLLFYSVGIGQISSEVPQNLSASRPQDRQFILSSKKLLLSDSGFYLCAWSTGTGRSEQYFGPGTRLTVT.

The chain is built from TRBV6-5 and TRBJ1-2; 8 bases line up with TRBD1. Germline trimming cut 0 bases from V and 7 bases from J; bases unmatched to any gene: 7. The CDR3 length is 15 residues. The germline V gene has CDR1 MNHEY and CDR2 SVGAGI. DNA for the CDR3: TGTGCCAGCAGTTACTCAACAGGGGGTTCTAGTGGCTACACCTTC. This gives the protein CASSYSTGGSSGYTF.

The J gene is TRBJ1-2, the V gene TRBV5-1; no reliable D call. The germline CDR1 and CDR2 sequences are SGHRS and YFSETQ. V gave up 4 bases and J gave up 8 bases, with 18 bases separating them. CDR3 length: 14 amino acids. CDR3 bases: TGCGCCAGCAGCCCCCCCGGCGGGCCCTGGGGCTACACCTTC. Protein product: CASSPPGGPWGYTF.

CDR3 residues: CAWTSGSSYNEQFF. The DNA for the CDR3 is TGTGCCTGGACTAGCGGGAGCTCCTACAATGAGCAGTTCTTC. This chain uses TRBV30 with TRBJ2-1, with 10 nucleotides matching TRBD2. V trimming: 4 bases; J trimming: 0 bases; junction bases outside the gene matches: 0. This CDR3 is built from 14 residues. Looked up from germline, CDR1 is GTSNPN and CDR2 is SVGIG (reference sequence).